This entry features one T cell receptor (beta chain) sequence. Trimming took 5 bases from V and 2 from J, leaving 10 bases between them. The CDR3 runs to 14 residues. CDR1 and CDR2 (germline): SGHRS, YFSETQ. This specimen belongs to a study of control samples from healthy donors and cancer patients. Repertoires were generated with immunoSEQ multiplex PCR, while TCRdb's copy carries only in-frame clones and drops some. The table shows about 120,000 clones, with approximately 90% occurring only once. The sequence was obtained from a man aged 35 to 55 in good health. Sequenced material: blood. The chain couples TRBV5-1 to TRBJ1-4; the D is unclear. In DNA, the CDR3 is TGCGCCAGCAGGGGGTATGGTACTAATGAAAAACTGTTTTTT. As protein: CASRGYGTNEKLFF.